Described below is a single T cell receptor beta chain sequence and its context. What it recognizes is unknown. This CDR3 has 16 residues. Trimming cost V 3 bases and J 7 bases, with 18 bases left between them. In germline, CDR1 is MNHEY, CDR2 SMNVEV (reference sequence). The data belong to a study of T cell responses to AZD1222 COVID-19 vaccine. Data came from immunoSEQ multiplex PCR; TCRdb stores just in-frame clones and leaves some out. Of 90,000 to 130,000 clones listed, about 88% are singletons. Notes on the study in general: Clonal diversity may have been underestimated, and the donors were mostly white British, with more females than males.

The source was peripheral blood, collected on day 0 of AZD1222 vaccination. This chain joins TRBV27 and TRBJ2-2; D gene ambiguous. The receptor was derived from an adult in good health. In DNA form, the CDR3 reads TGTGCCAGCAGTTTTAATGGCAGACACTTTAACGGGGAGCTGTTTTTT. Its translation is CASSFNGRHFNGELFF.